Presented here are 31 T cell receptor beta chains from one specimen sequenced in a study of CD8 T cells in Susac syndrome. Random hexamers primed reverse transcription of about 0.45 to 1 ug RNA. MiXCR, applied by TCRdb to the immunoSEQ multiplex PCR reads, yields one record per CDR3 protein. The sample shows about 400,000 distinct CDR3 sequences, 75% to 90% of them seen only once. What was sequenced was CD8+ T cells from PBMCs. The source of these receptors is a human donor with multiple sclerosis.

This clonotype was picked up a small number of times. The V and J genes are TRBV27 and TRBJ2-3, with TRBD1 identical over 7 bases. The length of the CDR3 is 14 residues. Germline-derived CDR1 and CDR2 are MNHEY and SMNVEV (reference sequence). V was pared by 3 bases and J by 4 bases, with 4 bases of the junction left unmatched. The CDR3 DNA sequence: TGTGCCAGCAGTTTGGTAGGGGGCGCAGATACGCAGTATTTT. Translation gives CASSLVGGADTQYF.

The CDR3 DNA reads as TGCGCCAGCAGCTGGAACAGGGGTTCTGACACTGAAGCTTTCTTT. Protein sequence: CASSWNRGSDTEAFF. V usage is TRBV5-1 and J usage is TRBJ1-1, with 7 bases identical to TRBD1. The CDR3 spans 15 residues. The germline gives CDR1 SGHRS, CDR2 YFSETQ. V lost 3 bases, J lost 3 bases, and 8 bases stayed unmatched.

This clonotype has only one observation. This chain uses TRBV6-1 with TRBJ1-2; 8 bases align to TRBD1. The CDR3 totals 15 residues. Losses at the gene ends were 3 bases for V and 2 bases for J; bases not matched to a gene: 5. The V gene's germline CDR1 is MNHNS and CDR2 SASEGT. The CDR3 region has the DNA TGTGCCAGCAGTGATGGACAGGGAAGGAACTATGGCTACACCTTC. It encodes CASSDGQGRNYGYTF.

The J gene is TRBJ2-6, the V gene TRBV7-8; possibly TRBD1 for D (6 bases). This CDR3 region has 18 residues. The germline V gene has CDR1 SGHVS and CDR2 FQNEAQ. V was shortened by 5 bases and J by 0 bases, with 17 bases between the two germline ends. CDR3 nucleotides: TGTGCCAGCAGCCCCGTGGCAGGGGCCAGCTCTGGGGCCAACGTCCTGACTTTC. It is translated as CASSPVAGASSGANVLTF. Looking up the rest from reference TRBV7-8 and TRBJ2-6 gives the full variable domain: GAGVSQSPRYKVAKRGQDVALRCDPISGHVSLFWYQQALGQGPEFLTYFQNEAQLDKSGLPSDRFFAERPEGSVSTLKIQRTQQEDSAVYLCASSPVAGASSGANVLTFGAGSRLTVL.

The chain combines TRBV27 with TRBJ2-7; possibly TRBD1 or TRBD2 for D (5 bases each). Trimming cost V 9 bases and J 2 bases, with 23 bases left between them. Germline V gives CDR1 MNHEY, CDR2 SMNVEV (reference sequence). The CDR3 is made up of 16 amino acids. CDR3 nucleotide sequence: TGTGCCAGTACGGGATCAACCGGGACGGACCCCTACGAGCAGTACTTC. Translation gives CASTGSTGTDPYEQYF.

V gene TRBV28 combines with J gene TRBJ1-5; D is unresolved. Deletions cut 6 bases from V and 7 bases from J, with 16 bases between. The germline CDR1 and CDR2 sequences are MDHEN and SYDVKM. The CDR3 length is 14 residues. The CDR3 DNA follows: TGTGCCAGCAGAGGTCGGCAGGTAGACCAGCCCCAGCATTTT. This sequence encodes CASRGRQVDQPQHF. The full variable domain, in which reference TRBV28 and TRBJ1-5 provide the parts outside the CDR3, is DVKVTQSSRYLVKRTGEKVFLECVQDMDHENMFWYRQDPGLGLRLIYFSYDVKMKEKGDIPEGYSVSREKKERFSLILESASTNQTSMYLCASRGRQVDQPQHFGDGTRLSIL.

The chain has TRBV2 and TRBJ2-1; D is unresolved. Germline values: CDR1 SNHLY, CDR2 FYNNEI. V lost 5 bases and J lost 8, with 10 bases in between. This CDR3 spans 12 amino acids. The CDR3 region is CASSTLADEQFF. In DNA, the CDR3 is TGTGCCAGCAGTACCTTAGCCGATGAGCAGTTCTTC.

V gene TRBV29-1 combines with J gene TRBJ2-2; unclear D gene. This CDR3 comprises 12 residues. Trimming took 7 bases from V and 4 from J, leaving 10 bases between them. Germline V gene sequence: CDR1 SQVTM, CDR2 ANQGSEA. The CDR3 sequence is CSARAPTGELFF. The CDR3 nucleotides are TGCAGCGCCCGAGCCCCCACCGGGGAGCTGTTTTTT.

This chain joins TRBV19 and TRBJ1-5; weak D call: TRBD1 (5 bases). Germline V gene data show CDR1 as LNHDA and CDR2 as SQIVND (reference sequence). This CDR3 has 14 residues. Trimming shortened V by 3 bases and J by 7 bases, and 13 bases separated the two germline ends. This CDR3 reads CASSIGAGRQPQHF. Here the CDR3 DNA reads TGTGCCAGTAGTATCGGGGCAGGGCGCCAGCCCCAGCATTTT.

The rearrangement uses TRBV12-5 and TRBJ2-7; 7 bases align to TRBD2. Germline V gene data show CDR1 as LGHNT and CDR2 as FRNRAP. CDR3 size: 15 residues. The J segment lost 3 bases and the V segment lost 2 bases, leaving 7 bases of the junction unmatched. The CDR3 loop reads CASGLPNRDYYEQYF. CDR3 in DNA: TGTGCTAGTGGTTTGCCGAACCGGGACTACTACGAGCAGTACTTC.

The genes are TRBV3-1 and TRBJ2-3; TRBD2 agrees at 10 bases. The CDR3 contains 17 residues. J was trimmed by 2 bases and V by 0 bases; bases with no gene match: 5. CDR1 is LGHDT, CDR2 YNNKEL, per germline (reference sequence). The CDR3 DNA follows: TGTGCCAGCAGCCAAGATTGGAGCGGGAGGGACACAGATACGCAGTATTTT. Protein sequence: CASSQDWSGRDTDTQYF.

CDR3 DNA sequence: TGTGCCAGCAGCCCCAGTTGGTGGGACTCCTACGAGCAGTACTTC. The encoded protein is CASSPSWWDSYEQYF. The gene calls are TRBV9 and TRBJ2-7; D is undetermined. The germline V gene has CDR1 SGDLS and CDR2 YYNGEE. The CDR3 extends over 15 amino acids. V gave up 4 bases and J gave up 0 bases, with 14 bases separating them.

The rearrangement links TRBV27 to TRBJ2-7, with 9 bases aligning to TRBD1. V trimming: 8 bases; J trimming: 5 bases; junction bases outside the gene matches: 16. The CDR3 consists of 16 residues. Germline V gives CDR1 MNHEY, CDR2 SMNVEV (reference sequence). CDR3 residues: CASHRDRVTFADEQYF. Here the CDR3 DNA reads TGTGCCAGCCACCGGGACAGGGTAACATTTGCGGACGAGCAGTACTTC.

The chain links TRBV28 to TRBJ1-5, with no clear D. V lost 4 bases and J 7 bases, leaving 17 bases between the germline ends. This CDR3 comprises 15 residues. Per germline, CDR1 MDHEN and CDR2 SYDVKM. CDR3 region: CASSSGWEVFQPQHF. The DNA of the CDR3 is TGTGCCAGCAGTTCCGGTTGGGAAGTATTCCAGCCCCAGCATTTT.

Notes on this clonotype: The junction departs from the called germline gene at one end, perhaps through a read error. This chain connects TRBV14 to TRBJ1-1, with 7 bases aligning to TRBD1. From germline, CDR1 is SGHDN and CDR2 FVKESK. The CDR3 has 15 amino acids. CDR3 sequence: CASSPREGAYTEVFF. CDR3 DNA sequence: TGTGCCAGCAGCCCACGAGAGGGGGCTTACACTGAAGTTTTCTTT.

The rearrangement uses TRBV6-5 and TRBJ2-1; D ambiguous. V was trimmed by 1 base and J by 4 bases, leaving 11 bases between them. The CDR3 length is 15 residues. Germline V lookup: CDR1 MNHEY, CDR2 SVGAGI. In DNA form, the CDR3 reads TGTGCCAGCAGTTACTTTCAGAACGATTACAATGAGCAGTTCTTC. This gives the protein CASSYFQNDYNEQFF.

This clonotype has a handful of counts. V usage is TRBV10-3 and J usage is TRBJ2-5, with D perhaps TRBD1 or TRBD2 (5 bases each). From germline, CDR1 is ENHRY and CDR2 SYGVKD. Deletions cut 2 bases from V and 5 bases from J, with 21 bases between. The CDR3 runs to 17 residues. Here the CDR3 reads CAISEPGTVDLLETQYF. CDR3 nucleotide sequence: TGTGCCATCAGTGAGCCGGGGACGGTGGACCTCCTGGAGACCCAGTACTTC.

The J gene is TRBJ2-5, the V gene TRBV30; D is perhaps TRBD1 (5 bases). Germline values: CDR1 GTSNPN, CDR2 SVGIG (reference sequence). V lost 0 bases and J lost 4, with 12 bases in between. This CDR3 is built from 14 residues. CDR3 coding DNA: TGTGCCTGGAGTGTACAGGTCTTAGGAGAGACCCAGTACTTC. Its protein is CAWSVQVLGETQYF.

In DNA, the CDR3 is TGTGCCAGCAGTCCAACCGGGACAGGGAAGTACGAGCAGTACTTC. Protein: CASSPTGTGKYEQYF. The chain couples TRBV27 to TRBJ2-7; 9 bases agree with TRBD1. V shed 5 bases, J shed 4 bases, and the junction held 9 bases outside the gene matches. This CDR3 spans 15 amino acids. From germline, CDR1 is MNHEY and CDR2 SMNVEV (reference sequence).

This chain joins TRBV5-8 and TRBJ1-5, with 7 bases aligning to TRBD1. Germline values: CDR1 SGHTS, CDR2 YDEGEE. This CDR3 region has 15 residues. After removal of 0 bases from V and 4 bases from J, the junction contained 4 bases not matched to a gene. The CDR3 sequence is CASSLVGQRNQPQHF. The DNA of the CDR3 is TGTGCCAGCAGCTTGGTGGGACAGCGTAATCAGCCCCAGCATTTT.

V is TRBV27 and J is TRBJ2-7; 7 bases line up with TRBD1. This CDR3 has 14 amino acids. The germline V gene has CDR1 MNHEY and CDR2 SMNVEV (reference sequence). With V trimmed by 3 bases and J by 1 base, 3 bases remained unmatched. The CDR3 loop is CASSLMGQSYEQYF. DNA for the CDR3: TGTGCCAGCAGTTTGATGGGACAGTCCTACGAGCAGTACTTC.

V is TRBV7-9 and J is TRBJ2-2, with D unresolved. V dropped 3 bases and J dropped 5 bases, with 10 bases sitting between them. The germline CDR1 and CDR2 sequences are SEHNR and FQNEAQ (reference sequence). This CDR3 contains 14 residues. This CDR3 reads CASSFSSVTGELFF. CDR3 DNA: TGTGCCAGCAGCTTTTCTTCAGTAACCGGGGAGCTGTTTTTT.

The CDR3 nucleotides are TGTGCCAGCAGCCCGGGTGCGGGGGGCACAGATACGCAGTATTTT. Protein: CASSPGAGGTDTQYF. V and J are TRBV3-1 and TRBJ2-3; 7 bases fit TRBD2. CDR3 length: 15 amino acids. Germline-derived CDR1 and CDR2 are LGHDT and YNNKEL (reference sequence). Trimming took 4 bases from V and 1 from J; bases not matched to a gene: 5.

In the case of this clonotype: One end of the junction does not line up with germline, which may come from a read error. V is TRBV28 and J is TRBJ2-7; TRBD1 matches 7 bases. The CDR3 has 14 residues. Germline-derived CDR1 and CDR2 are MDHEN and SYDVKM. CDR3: CASSDTGVAYEQHF. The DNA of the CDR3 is TGTGCCAGCAGCGATACAGGGGTGGCCTACGAGCAGCACTTC.

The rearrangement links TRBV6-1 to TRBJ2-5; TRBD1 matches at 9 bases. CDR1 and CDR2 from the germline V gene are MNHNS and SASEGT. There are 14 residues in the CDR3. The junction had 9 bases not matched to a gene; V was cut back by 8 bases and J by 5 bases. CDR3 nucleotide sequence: TGTGCCAGCGGAGAACAGGGGGCAATGGAGACCCAGTACTTC. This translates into CASGEQGAMETQYF.

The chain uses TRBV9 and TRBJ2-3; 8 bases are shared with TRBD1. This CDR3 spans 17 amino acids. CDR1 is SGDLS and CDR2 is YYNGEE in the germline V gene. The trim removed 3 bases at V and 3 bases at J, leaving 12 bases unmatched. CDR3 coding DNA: TGTGCCAGCAGCGCTGGGGTGCCAGGGGGCCAGACAGATACGCAGTATTTT. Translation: CASSAGVPGGQTDTQYF.

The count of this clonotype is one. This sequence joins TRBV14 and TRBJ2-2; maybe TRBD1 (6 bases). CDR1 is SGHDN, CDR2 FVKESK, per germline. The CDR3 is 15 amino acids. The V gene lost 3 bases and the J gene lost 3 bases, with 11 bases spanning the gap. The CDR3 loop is CASSQLDSHTGELFF. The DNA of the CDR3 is TGTGCCAGCAGCCAGTTGGACAGCCACACCGGGGAGCTGTTTTTT. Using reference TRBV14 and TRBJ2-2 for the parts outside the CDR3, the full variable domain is EAGVTQFPSHSVIEKGQTVTLRCDPISGHDNLYWYRRVMGKEIKFLLHFVKESKQDESGMPNNRFLAERTGGTYSTLKVQPAELEDSGVYFCASSQLDSHTGELFFGEGSRLTVL.

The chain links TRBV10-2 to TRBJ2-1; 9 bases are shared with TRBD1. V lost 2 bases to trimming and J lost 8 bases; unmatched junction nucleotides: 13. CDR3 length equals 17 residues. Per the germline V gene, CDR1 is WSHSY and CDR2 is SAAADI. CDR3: CASSELDRGMSWDEQFF. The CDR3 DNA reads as TGCGCCAGCAGTGAGCTGGACAGGGGTATGAGTTGGGATGAGCAGTTCTTC.

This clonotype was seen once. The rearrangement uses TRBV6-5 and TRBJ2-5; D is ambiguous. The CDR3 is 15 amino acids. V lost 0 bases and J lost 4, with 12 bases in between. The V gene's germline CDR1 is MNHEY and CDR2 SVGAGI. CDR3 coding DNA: TGTGCCAGCAGTTACTCGGCCGGTGTCGGAGAGACCCAGTACTTC. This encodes CASSYSAGVGETQYF.

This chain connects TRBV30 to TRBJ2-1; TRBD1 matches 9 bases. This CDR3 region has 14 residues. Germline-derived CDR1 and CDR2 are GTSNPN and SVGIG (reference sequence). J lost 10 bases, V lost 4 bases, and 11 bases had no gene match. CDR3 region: CAWNPGTGRGEQFF. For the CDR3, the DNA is TGTGCCTGGAACCCCGGGACAGGGCGCGGGGAGCAGTTCTTC.

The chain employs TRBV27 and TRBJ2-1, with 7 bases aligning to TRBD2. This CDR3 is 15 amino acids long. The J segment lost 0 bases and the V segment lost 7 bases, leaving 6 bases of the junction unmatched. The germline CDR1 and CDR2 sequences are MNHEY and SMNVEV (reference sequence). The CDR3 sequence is CASTPAGPSYNEQFF. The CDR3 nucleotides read TGTGCCAGCACCCCAGCGGGGCCCTCCTACAATGAGCAGTTCTTC.